These T cell receptor beta chains were read from a single sample in a study of blood T cell repertoires in COVID-19. Method: immunoSEQ multiplex PCR; TCRdb's copy keeps in-frame clones and lacks some. Of about 320,000 clones listed, 87% are singletons. Material for sequencing was PBMCs or T cells enriched from blood (not recorded which). These receptors were collected from a woman in her twenties or thirties who had recovered from COVID-19. CDR3s include the opening cysteine and the closing phenylalanine or tryptophan. A D gene is named only where the DNA matches it firmly. Clone size is given for some rows only: seen once, a few or many times, or a class if the clone is expanded.

NA	TRBJ1-2	NA	TRBV9	18	CASSTRRDRRRGDYGYTF	TGTGCCAGCAGCACCCGGCGGGATAGGCGCCGAGGGGACTATGGCTACACCTTC
NA	TRBJ2-5	NA	TRBV6-1	14	CASSEAGAGETQYF	TGTGCCAGCAGTGAAGCGGGGGCTGGGGAGACCCAGTACTTC
TRBD1	TRBJ1-4	NA	TRBV9	16	CASSVGQGRTNEKLFF	TGTGCCAGCAGCGTGGGACAGGGACGGACTAATGAAAAACTGTTTTTT
NA	TRBJ1-2	NA	TRBV5-1	16	CASSPGQSTALRGYTF	TGCGCCAGCAGCCCCGGACAGAGCACTGCCTTAAGGGGCTACACCTTC
NA	TRBJ1-2	NA	TRBV9	14	CASSVAGGLDGYTF	TGTGCCAGCAGCGTAGCGGGGGGGTTGGATGGCTACACCTTC
NA	TRBJ1-5	NA	TRBV7-3	15	CASSLMGGANQPQHF	TGTGCCAGCAGCTTAATGGGGGGGGCTAATCAGCCCCAGCATTTT
NA	TRBJ1-1	NA	TRBV5-1	15	CASSLMAVEVTEAFF	TGCGCCAGCAGCTTGATGGCAGTCGAGGTCACTGAAGCTTTCTTT
NA	TRBJ2-3	NA	TRBV6-5	15	CASSYGGGHTDTQYF	TGTGCCAGCAGTTATGGGGGGGGCCACACAGATACGCAGTATTTT
TRBD1	TRBJ2-1	NA	TRBV5-5	14	CASRPGQGVNEQFF	TGTGCCAGCAGACCGGGACAGGGCGTCAATGAGCAGTTCTTC
NA	TRBJ2-2	NA	TRBV6-5	13	CASNNPGSGELFF	TGTGCCAGCAACAACCCGGGGTCCGGGGAGCTGTTTTTT
NA	TRBJ1-6	NA	TRBV25-1	14	CASSENRANSPLHF	TGTGCCAGCAGTGAGAACAGGGCGAATTCACCCCTCCACTTT
NA	TRBJ1-2	NA	TRBV5-1	17	CASSLGIRDSVYYGYTF	TGCGCCAGCAGCTTGGGTATCCGGGACTCCGTGTACTATGGCTACACCTTC
NA	TRBJ2-7	NA	TRBV14	13	CASSQRLGGEQYF	TGTGCCAGCAGCCAACGACTCGGAGGCGAGCAGTACTTC
NA	TRBJ2-7	NA	TRBV11-2	13	CASSLGDKYEQYF	TGTGCCAGCAGCTTAGGGGACAAATACGAGCAGTACTTC
NA	TRBJ1-1	NA	TRBV30	14	CAWSGTWGVTEAFF	TGTGCCTGGAGTGGAACGTGGGGGGTAACTGAAGCTTTCTTT
TRBD2	TRBJ2-7	NA	TRBV4-3	15	CASSQVGLANAEQYF	TGCGCCAGCAGCCAAGTGGGACTAGCCAATGCCGAGCAGTACTTC
TRBD1	TRBJ1-2	NA	TRBV7-2	17	CASSWTGTGGRLSGYTF	TGTGCCAGCAGCTGGACCGGGACAGGGGGCCGCCTTTCTGGCTACACCTTC
TRBD1	TRBJ1-3	NA	TRBV2	15	CASSEVGQGRNTIYF	TGTGCCAGCAGTGAAGTGGGACAGGGGAGAAACACCATATATTTT
NA	TRBJ1-1	NA	TRBV7-9	13	CASSLGGGTEAFF	TGTGCCAGCAGCTTAGGTGGGGGGACTGAAGCTTTCTTT
TRBD1	TRBJ1-1	NA	TRBV9	14	CASSKTGHNTEAFF	TGTGCCAGCAGCAAGACAGGGCACAACACTGAAGCTTTCTTT
NA	TRBJ1-6	NA	TRBV30	12	CAWRTEASPLHF	TGTGCCTGGAGGACCGAGGCGTCACCCCTCCACTTT
TRBD1	TRBJ1-4	NA	TRBV7-2	15	CASSTQTGLWEKLFF	TGTGCCAGCAGCACTCAGACAGGGCTCTGGGAAAAACTGTTTTTT
NA	TRBJ2-3	NA	TRBV19	15	CASIEVPGATDTQYF	TGTGCCAGTATCGAAGTCCCGGGAGCTACAGATACGCAGTATTTT
NA	TRBJ1-3	NA	TRBV3-1/TRBV3-2	16	CASSQDRTGNGNTIYF	TGTGCCAGCAGCCAAGACCGGACGGGGAACGGAAACACCATATATTTT
NA	TRBJ1-6	NA	TRBV4-2	17	CASSQARPGVVDSPLHF	TGTGCCAGCAGCCAAGCCCGCCCCGGGGTTGTGGATTCACCCCTCCACTTT
NA	TRBJ2-5	few	TRBV2	15	CASSPRTTTGETQYF	TGTGCCAGCAGTCCCCGGACCACCACGGGGGAGACCCAGTACTTC
TRBD1	TRBJ1-2	NA	TRBV2	12	CASSEQGGGYTF	TGTGCCAGCAGTGAACAGGGGGGTGGCTACACCTTC
NA	TRBJ1-6	NA	TRBV6-5	15	CASSLGSSYNSPLHF	TGTGCCAGCAGTTTGGGGAGCTCCTATAATTCACCCCTCCACTTT
NA	TRBJ1-2	NA	TRBV12-3/TRBV12-4	13	CASSFGVGGGYTF	TGTGCCAGCAGTTTCGGTGTCGGGGGTGGCTACACCTTC
TRBD1	TRBJ2-7	NA	TRBV11-2	17	CASSLAPTGVSSYEQYF	TGTGCCAGCAGCTTAGCCCCAACAGGGGTTTCCTCCTACGAGCAGTACTTC
TRBD1	TRBJ2-6	NA	TRBV2	18	CASSGTGSNFSGANVLTF	TGTGCCAGCAGTGGGACAGGGAGCAACTTCTCTGGGGCCAACGTCCTGACTTTC
TRBD1	TRBJ1-5	NA	TRBV27	14	CASREQGAHQPQHF	TGTGCCAGCAGGGAACAGGGGGCGCATCAGCCCCAGCATTTT
TRBD2	TRBJ2-3	NA	TRBV6-5	15	CASSRRTRNTDTQYF	TGTGCCAGCAGCCGTAGGACTAGAAACACAGATACGCAGTATTTT
NA	TRBJ1-5	NA	TRBV27	14	CASSTGTTNQPQHF	TGTGCCAGCAGCACCGGGACAACTAATCAGCCCCAGCATTTT
NA	TRBJ1-3	NA	TRBV2	15	CASSRGRDTGNTIYF	TGTGCCAGCAGCAGAGGACGGGACACTGGAAACACCATATATTTT
NA	TRBJ1-1	once	TRBV5-4	15	CASSLPIQGNTEAFF	TGTGCCAGCAGCCTACCGATACAGGGAAACACTGAAGCTTTCTTT
NA	TRBJ1-1	few	TRBV28	14	CASRPPTANTEAFF	TGTGCCAGCAGGCCCCCGACAGCGAACACTGAAGCTTTCTTT
NA	TRBJ2-5	NA	TRBV3-1/TRBV3-2	14	CASRPEGRSETQYF	TGTGCCAGCAGACCGGAGGGGCGATCGGAGACCCAGTACTTC
NA	TRBJ2-3	NA	TRBV5-4	14	CASSLSGRTDTQYF	TGTGCCAGCAGCTTGAGTGGGCGCACAGATACGCAGTATTTT
TRBD1	TRBJ1-4	NA	TRBV6-5	16	CASSLLGQGRSEKLFF	TGTGCCAGCAGTTTACTTGGACAGGGGCGAAGTGAAAAACTGTTTTTT
TRBD1	TRBJ1-5	NA	TRBV9	15	CASGSGQGRDQPQHF	TGTGCCAGCGGTTCAGGACAGGGTAGGGATCAGCCCCAGCATTTT
TRBD1	TRBJ1-6	NA	TRBV5-1	17	CASSLASRGQGNSPLHF	TGCGCCAGCAGCTTGGCCAGTCGGGGACAGGGGAATTCACCCCTCCACTTT
TRBD2	TRBJ2-1	NA	TRBV19	15	CASSTSGGTYNEQFF	TGTGCCAGTAGTACTAGCGGGGGAACCTACAATGAGCAGTTCTTC
NA	TRBJ1-2	NA	TRBV19	14	CASTLGPGRYGYTF	TGTGCCAGTACCTTGGGGCCAGGGCGCTATGGCTACACCTTC
NA	TRBJ2-3	NA	TRBV9	15	CASTPVGTWADTQYF	TGTGCCAGTACCCCGGTGGGGACTTGGGCAGATACGCAGTATTTT
TRBD1	TRBJ2-3	once	TRBV11-2	15	CASSPRQGSTDTQYF	TGTGCCAGCAGCCCTCGACAGGGGAGCACAGATACGCAGTATTTT
TRBD1	TRBJ1-2	few	TRBV6-5	15	CASSYSTGANYGYTF	TGTGCCAGCAGTTACTCTACAGGGGCCAACTATGGCTACACCTTC
NA	TRBJ1-2	NA	TRBV2	15	CASNQAPGPNYGYTF	TGTGCCAGCAATCAGGCGCCAGGCCCTAACTATGGCTACACCTTC
NA	TRBJ2-2	NA	TRBV12-5	14	CASGPQGGLGELFF	TGTGCTAGTGGTCCCCAAGGGGGTCTCGGGGAGCTGTTTTTT
NA	TRBJ1-1	NA	TRBV12-3/TRBV12-4	13	CASSFNGGTEAFF	TGTGCCAGCAGTTTCAACGGTGGCACTGAAGCTTTCTTT
NA	TRBJ1-2	NA	TRBV12-3/TRBV12-4	11	CASAYGNRYTF	TGTGCCAGCGCCTACGGGAACCGCTACACCTTC
TRBD2	TRBJ2-3	NA	TRBV7-9	18	CASTLPGSGGDTHDTQYF	TGTGCCAGCACCCTCCCCGGTAGCGGGGGGGATACACACGATACGCAGTATTTT
NA	TRBJ1-1	once	TRBV2	15	CASSEERHMNTEAFF	TGTGCCAGCAGTGAAGAGAGACACATGAACACTGAAGCTTTCTTT
TRBD1	TRBJ2-1	few	TRBV9	16	CASSVPNRGPRDEQFF	TGTGCCAGCAGCGTACCCAACAGGGGGCCACGCGATGAGCAGTTCTTC
TRBD1	TRBJ2-7	NA	TRBV18	15	CASSRPGQGSYEQYF	TGTGCCAGCTCACGCCCGGGACAGGGTTCCTACGAGCAGTACTTC
TRBD2	TRBJ2-5	once	TRBV4-1	18	CASSQDPGGGPLSETQYF	TGCGCCAGCAGCCAAGATCCAGGCGGGGGGCCACTATCGGAGACCCAGTACTTC
NA	TRBJ1-1	NA	TRBV9	13	CASSVGEWSEAFF	TGTGCCAGCAGCGTAGGAGAGTGGTCTGAAGCTTTCTTT
NA	TRBJ1-1	few	TRBV4-1	15	CASSPQIVGDTEAFF	TGCGCCAGCAGCCCCCAAATTGTGGGCGACACTGAAGCTTTCTTT
NA	TRBJ1-2	NA	TRBV14	13	CASSQGRNYGYTF	TGTGCCAGCAGCCAGGGCAGGAACTATGGCTACACCTTC